The 5 T cell receptor beta chains below all came from one sample that was sequenced in a study of T-cell reconstitution after alpha-beta-depleted transplantation in children (dated by TCRdb to the mid-2010s). Library generation was performed with PCR. TCRdb records Illumina HiSeq 2500 as the sequencer. TCR libraries were prepared with molecular barcoding, using unique molecular identifiers to normalize TCRbeta repertoire quantification. TCRdb redid the processing of the public reads, applying fastp at Q25 and MiXCR, and retained in-frame beta chains. Records with the same CDR3 protein are collapsed into one entry carrying the most frequent genes and DNA. Across this sample there are a few hundred thousand distinct CDR3 sequences, with approximately 10% seen only once. Approximately 2.3% of the sample goes to the ten largest clones. Sequencing used PBMCs from the stem cell graft donor, obtained from the stem cell graft. These receptors all stem from a human donor who donated a stem cell graft to a child with acute lymphoblastic leukemia.

This chain connects TRBV5-8 to TRBJ1-1; a weak D match, TRBD1 (6 bases). Germline CDR1 and CDR2: SGHTS and YDEGEE. V lost 4 bases, J lost 1 base, and 14 bases lay in between. The CDR3 sequence is 15 residues long. The CDR3 nucleotides are TGTGCCAGCAGCGCACCATACAGGGCGAACACTGAAGCTTTCTTT. Encoded protein: CASSAPYRANTEAFF.

This clonotype turned up a few times. This rearrangement joins TRBV4-3 to TRBJ2-2; 7 nucleotides agree with TRBD1. The CDR3 totals 17 residues. Unmatched junction bases numbered 9, after V lost 5 bases and J lost 0 bases. Germline V gives CDR1 LGHNA, CDR2 YSLEER. CDR3 bases: TGCGCCAGCAGCGGACATACAGGGGTCGCGAACACCGGGGAGCTGTTTTTT. Translating it yields CASSGHTGVANTGELFF.

This clonotype was observed a few times. The chain is built from TRBV25-1 and TRBJ2-2; weak D call: TRBD2 (5 bases). Trimming took off 4 bases at V and 7 bases at J, with 16 bases between the two ends. The CDR3 runs 15 residues. The germline V gene has CDR1 MGHDK and CDR2 SYGVNS. CDR3 amino acids: CASSAQLNGVGELFF. The CDR3 DNA reads TGTGCCAGCAGTGCCCAGCTCAACGGGGTCGGGGAGCTGTTTTTT.

The rearrangement uses TRBV29-1 and TRBJ2-7; 10 nucleotides align to TRBD2. CDR1 SQVTM and CDR2 ANQGSEA come from the germline V gene. V dropped 7 bases and J dropped 3; count of bases not matched to a gene: 6. The CDR3 is 13 amino acids. CDR3 DNA: TGCAGCGCCCTGACTAGCGGGTTCTACGAGCAGTACTTC. Amino acid sequence: CSALTSGFYEQYF.

The V gene is TRBV7-2, the J gene TRBJ1-1, with no clear D. The V and J ends lost 3 bases and 4 bases respectively, with 15 bases between them. The CDR3 spans 15 residues. The germline CDR1 and CDR2 sequences are SGHTA and FQGNSA. DNA for the CDR3: TGTGCCAGCAGCTTTTCGGGTCTACGGAGCACTGAAGCTTTCTTT. Its translation is CASSFSGLRSTEAFF.